The 29 T cell receptor beta chains reported below all come from one sample, sequenced in a study of cytomegalovirus exposure and HLA in healthy donors listed by TCRdb under 2017. Library generation was performed with the immunoSEQ multiplex PCR assay. TCRdb carries this immuneACCESS record with in-frame sequences only. Its versions omit some clonotypes, under half of them owing to an unresolved V gene in the studies checked, with the rest unexplained. For this sample the table gives 56,000 or so clones, of which 93% were detected only once. The ten largest clones capture roughly 1.7% of the sample. Sequenced material: PBMCs. These receptors originate from a woman aged 18-29 years in good health and CMV-seropositive.

This chain's CDR3 is CASSARQGGGSPLHF. As DNA, the CDR3 is TGTGCCAGCAGCGCCAGACAGGGAGGTGGTTCACCCCTCCACTTT. This chain links TRBV7-6 with TRBJ1-6; 7 bases are shared with TRBD1. CDR3 size: 15 residues. The V gene end was trimmed by 5 bases and the J gene end by 9 bases; junction bases not matched to a gene: 10. Germline V lookup: CDR1 SGHVS, CDR2 FNYEAQ.

This sequence joins TRBV6-4 and TRBJ2-1, with 8 bases identical to TRBD2. J was trimmed by 9 bases and V by 1 base; bases with no gene match: 8. From germline, CDR1 is MRHNA and CDR2 SNTAGT. The CDR3 is made up of 15 amino acids. This CDR3 is CASSDFKRGMGEQFF. CDR3 nucleotides: TGTGCCAGCAGTGACTTCAAGCGGGGGATGGGTGAGCAGTTCTTC.

The rearrangement links TRBV27 to TRBJ1-1; no reliable D call. The V gene lost 6 bases and the J gene lost 1 base, with 3 bases spanning the gap. This CDR3 has 11 residues. Germline lookup yields CDR1 MNHEY and CDR2 SMNVEV (reference sequence). The chain's CDR3 is CASRQNTEAFF. The CDR3, as DNA: TGTGCCAGCAGACAGAACACTGAAGCTTTCTTT.

V usage is TRBV28 and J usage is TRBJ2-7, with TRBD1 identical over 8 bases. This CDR3 has 15 residues. The V gene end was trimmed by 4 bases and the J gene end by 2 bases; junction bases not matched to a gene: 7. CDR1 MDHEN and CDR2 SYDVKM come from the germline V gene. CDR3 in DNA: TGTGCCAGCAGTTCCCGCTCGACAGGGGCCTACGAGCAGTACTTC. This codes for CASSSRSTGAYEQYF.

V gene TRBV29-1 combines with J gene TRBJ1-1; D is unresolved. V gave up 3 bases and J gave up 0 bases, with 8 bases separating them. The CDR3 length is 13 residues. Germline V gene lookup returns CDR1 SQVTM and CDR2 ANQGSEA. The CDR3, as DNA: TGCAGCGTTGATTCGGGTCTGAACACTGAAGCTTTCTTT. Residues: CSVDSGLNTEAFF.

The chain employs TRBV30 and TRBJ2-2, with 10 bases matching TRBD1. Germline CDR1 reads GTSNPN; CDR2 reads SVGIG (reference sequence). The CDR3 loop spans 16 amino acids. The V segment lost 3 bases and the J segment 8 bases; nucleotides outside the gene matches: 12. The CDR3 DNA follows: TGTGCCTGGAGAGCACCGGGACAGGGGCCCTCAGGGGAGCTGTTTTTT. Its protein product is CAWRAPGQGPSGELFF. The full variable domain, in which reference TRBV30 and TRBJ2-2 provide the parts outside the CDR3, is SQTIHQWPATLVQPVGSPLSLECTVEGTSNPNLYWYRQAAGRGLQLLFYSVGIGQISSEVPQNLSASRPQDRQFILSSKKLLLSDSGFYLCAWRAPGQGPSGELFFGEGSRLTVL.

In nucleotides, the CDR3 is TGTGCCACCGGGGTCCTTTACAATGAGCAGTTCTTC. It encodes CATGVLYNEQFF. The chain has TRBV19 and TRBJ2-1; the D gene is possibly TRBD2 (5 bases). Germline V gives CDR1 LNHDA, CDR2 SQIVND (reference sequence). Trimming shortened V by 10 bases and J by 4 bases, and 11 bases separated the two germline ends. The CDR3 is 12 amino acids.

For the CDR3, the DNA is TGTGCCAGCAGTTACCCCCTTGATGGCTACACCTTC. This encodes CASSYPLDGYTF. The genes are TRBV6-5 and TRBJ1-2, with D uncertain. V dropped 2 bases and J dropped 6 bases, with 7 bases sitting between them. Germline V gives CDR1 MNHEY, CDR2 SVGAGI. The CDR3 contains 12 residues.

The chain recombines TRBV5-4 with TRBJ1-2; D is ambiguous. Per germline, CDR1 SGHNT and CDR2 YYREEE (reference sequence). V lost 4 bases and J lost 6, with 7 bases in between. This CDR3 spans 11 amino acids. CDR3: CASSIRDGYTF. The DNA of the CDR3 is TGTGCCAGCAGCATTCGCGATGGCTACACCTTC.

The rearrangement links TRBV7-3 to TRBJ1-2; D is uncertain. Germline-derived CDR1 and CDR2 are SGHTA and FQGTGA. V shed 2 bases and J shed 2 bases, with 9 bases lying between them. The CDR3 contains 14 residues. The CDR3 is CASSLVPTNYGYTF. CDR3 in DNA: TGTGCCAGCAGCTTAGTTCCGACAAACTATGGCTACACCTTC.

The chain couples TRBV7-9 to TRBJ1-4; TRBD1 might be the D (6 bases). The CDR3 totals 16 residues. Germline CDR1 reads SEHNR; CDR2 reads FQNEAQ (reference sequence). With 6 bases removed from V and 0 bases from J, the gap between germline ends came to 14 bases. CDR3 coding DNA: TGTGCCAGCAGTTCGAACCGGGACACAACTAATGAAAAACTGTTTTTT. This gives the protein CASSSNRDTTNEKLFF.

V usage is TRBV5-1 and J usage is TRBJ1-3; TRBD1 matches 7 bases. In germline, CDR1 is SGHRS, CDR2 YFSETQ. The V gene end was trimmed by 4 bases and the J gene end by 0 bases; junction bases not matched to a gene: 7. CDR3 size: 16 residues. The CDR3 DNA sequence: TGCGCCAGCAGCCCGTGGGGACAGAGCTCTGGAAACACCATATATTTT. Amino acids: CASSPWGQSSGNTIYF.

The chain uses TRBV29-1 and TRBJ2-3, with D maybe TRBD1 (6 bases). The germline V gene encodes CDR1 SQVTM and CDR2 ANQGSEA. V was trimmed by 5 bases and J by 4 bases, leaving 16 bases between them. The CDR3 extends over 14 amino acids. CDR3 in DNA: TGCAGCGTTAATTCAATGGGGACACCAGATACGCAGTATTTT. This encodes CSVNSMGTPDTQYF.

The J gene is TRBJ1-5, the V gene TRBV30; perhaps TRBD1 as D (6 bases). This CDR3 comprises 13 residues. With 1 base removed from V and 5 bases from J, the gap between germline ends came to 9 bases. Germline CDR1 is GTSNPN and CDR2 is SVGIG (reference sequence). The CDR3 sequence: CAWSGQEDQPQHF. The CDR3 nucleotides read TGTGCCTGGAGTGGACAGGAGGATCAGCCCCAGCATTTT.

The chain links TRBV21-1 to TRBJ2-7; whether TRBD2, the table's D call, matches the DNA was not checked. TRBV21-1 is deemed a pseudogene. This CDR3 has 16 amino acids. The chain's CDR3 is CASSLEGLPRTYEQYF. The CDR3 DNA reads as TGTGCCAGCAGCCTCGAAGGACTCCCGAGGACCTACGAGCAGTACTTC.

The chain has TRBV7-7 and TRBJ2-2; 8 positions match TRBD1. The CDR3 is made up of 20 amino acids. J lost 4 bases, V lost 5 bases, and 21 bases had no gene match. CDR1 and CDR2 from the germline V gene are SSHAT and FNYEAQ (reference sequence). CDR3 protein: CASSETPLPAGGSGTGELFF. CDR3 in DNA: TGTGCCAGCAGCGAGACCCCCCTCCCGGCAGGGGGCTCGGGCACCGGGGAGCTGTTTTTT. The complete variable domain, with remaining parts taken from reference TRBV7-7 and TRBJ2-2, reads GAGVSQSPRYKVTKRGQDVTLRCDPISSHATLYWYQQALGQGPEFLTYFNYEAQPDKSGLPSDRFSAERPEGSISTLTIQRTEQRDSAMYRCASSETPLPAGGSGTGELFFGEGSRLTVL.

This chain uses TRBV4-3 with TRBJ2-3; TRBD1 matches 7 bases. Trimming took 0 bases from V and 3 from J; bases not matched to a gene: 6. Germline lookup yields CDR1 LGHNA and CDR2 YSLEER. The CDR3 sequence is 16 residues long. The CDR3 here is CASSQDPGQVTDTQYF. CDR3 DNA: TGCGCCAGCAGCCAAGATCCCGGACAGGTAACAGATACGCAGTATTTT.

CDR3 residues: CATSRDTAAGGPNEQFF. CDR3 DNA: TGTGCCACCAGCAGAGATACGGCAGCGGGGGGCCCCAATGAGCAGTTCTTC. The chain recombines TRBV15 with TRBJ2-1, with 9 bases matching TRBD2. The V segment lost 0 bases and the J segment 6 bases; nucleotides outside the gene matches: 9. Germline V gene lookup returns CDR1 LNHNV and CDR2 YYDKDF (reference sequence). The CDR3 spans 17 residues.

Note on this clone: Distinct nucleotide sequences in the sample also encode this CDR3. The chain joins TRBV7-3 to TRBJ1-1; D remains unclear. This CDR3 spans 13 amino acids. V shed 2 bases and J shed 0 bases, with 4 bases lying between them. CDR1 is SGHTA, CDR2 FQGTGA, per germline. DNA of the CDR3: TGTGCCAGCAGCTTATCCATGAACACTGAAGCTTTCTTT. It encodes CASSLSMNTEAFF. Looking up the rest from reference TRBV7-3 and TRBJ1-1 gives the full variable domain: GAGVSQTPSNKVTEKGKYVELRCDPISGHTALYWYRQSLGQGPEFLIYFQGTGAADDSGLPNDRFFAVRPEGSVSTLKIQRTERGDSAVYLCASSLSMNTEAFFGQGTRLTVV.

The chain links TRBV6-5 to TRBJ2-2; the D gene is possibly TRBD1 (5 bases). Germline V gene sequence: CDR1 MNHEY, CDR2 SVGAGI. V gave up 2 bases and J gave up 4 bases, with 14 bases separating them. The CDR3 covers 16 residues. Written as DNA, the CDR3 is TGTGCCAGCAGTTACAATAGGGGCCAGTCCACCGGGGAGCTGTTTTTT. Encoded protein: CASSYNRGQSTGELFF.

The chain recombines TRBV4-3 with TRBJ1-3, with TRBD1 as a possible D gene (6 bases). V lost 0 bases and J lost 3, with 15 bases in between. This CDR3 spans 17 amino acids. CDR1 is LGHNA and CDR2 is YSLEER in the germline V gene. CDR3 loop: CASSQDQGGGSGNTIYF. In nucleotides, the CDR3 is TGCGCCAGCAGCCAAGATCAAGGGGGGGGGAGTGGAAACACCATATATTTT.

The chain is built from TRBV30 and TRBJ2-3; 9 nucleotides agree with TRBD1. V shed 3 bases, J shed 2 bases, and the junction held 6 bases outside the gene matches. Germline V gene sequence: CDR1 GTSNPN, CDR2 SVGIG (reference sequence). CDR3 size: 15 residues. The CDR3 sequence: CAWSRDRGITDTQYF. Written as DNA, the CDR3 is TGTGCCTGGAGCAGAGACAGGGGGATCACAGATACGCAGTATTTT.

The V and J genes are TRBV7-9 and TRBJ2-7, with 7 nucleotides matching TRBD1. This CDR3 spans 17 amino acids. V lost 5 bases and J lost 0; bases outside the gene matches: 13. In germline, CDR1 is SEHNR, CDR2 FQNEAQ (reference sequence). CDR3 in DNA: TGTGCCAGCAGCACACCACCAGGCACAGGGGCCTCCTACGAGCAGTACTTC. The encoded protein is CASSTPPGTGASYEQYF.

The chain couples TRBV7-9 to TRBJ1-5, with D hard to call. The CDR3 sequence is 15 residues long. Germline-derived CDR1 and CDR2 are SEHNR and FQNEAQ (reference sequence). V was pared by 5 bases and J by 0 bases, with 11 bases between. The CDR3 DNA sequence: TGTGCCAGCAGCCGTTCGTCTATTAGCAATCAGCCCCAGCATTTT. It is translated as CASSRSSISNQPQHF.

The chain carries TRBV4-1 and TRBJ2-1; TRBD1 matches at 7 bases. CDR3 size: 13 residues. Trimming at V came to 6 bases and at J to 6 bases, leaving 5 bases not matched to a gene. Germline assignment: CDR1 MGHRA and CDR2 YSYEKL. CDR3 in DNA: TGCGCCAGCAGTCAGGGACAGATCAATGAGCAGTTCTTC. It translates to CASSQGQINEQFF.

The chain has TRBV9 and TRBJ2-1; the D gene is possibly TRBD2 (7 bases). CDR1 is SGDLS and CDR2 is YYNGEE in the germline V gene. The CDR3 has 16 residues. Between the trimmed V and J ends, which lost 3 bases and 2 bases, there was a span of 15 bases. CDR3 protein: CASSALGRGTYNEQFF. In DNA, the CDR3 is TGTGCCAGCAGCGCCCTGGGGAGGGGGACCTACAATGAGCAGTTCTTC.

The V and J genes are TRBV27 and TRBJ1-6; D is possibly TRBD1 (5 bases). This CDR3 contains 19 residues. V lost 5 bases and J 3 bases, leaving 23 bases between the germline ends. Germline V gene data show CDR1 as MNHEY and CDR2 as SMNVEV (reference sequence). CDR3 in amino acids: CASSVLRGGRGSYNSPLHF. The CDR3 nucleotides read TGTGCCAGCAGTGTTCTCCGGGGGGGGAGGGGTAGCTATAATTCACCCCTCCACTTT.

The rearrangement uses TRBV6-4 and TRBJ2-1; TRBD2 might be the D (6 bases). Trimming shortened V by 5 bases and J by 0 bases, and 14 bases separated the two germline ends. The CDR3 loop spans 16 amino acids. Germline loops: CDR1 MRHNA, CDR2 SNTAGT. The DNA for the CDR3 is TGTGCCAGCAGTCCCTCGCCCGGGGGCTCCTACAATGAGCAGTTCTTC. Translating gives CASSPSPGGSYNEQFF.

The chain has TRBV9 and TRBJ2-3; D might be TRBD1 (6 bases). The ends were cut back, 5 bases at V and 2 bases at J, with 12 bases in the middle. This CDR3 has 14 residues. CDR1 and CDR2 (germline): SGDLS, YYNGEE. The chain's CDR3 is CASSLRDTTDTQYF. CDR3 DNA sequence: TGTGCCAGCAGTCTTCGGGACACCACAGATACGCAGTATTTT.